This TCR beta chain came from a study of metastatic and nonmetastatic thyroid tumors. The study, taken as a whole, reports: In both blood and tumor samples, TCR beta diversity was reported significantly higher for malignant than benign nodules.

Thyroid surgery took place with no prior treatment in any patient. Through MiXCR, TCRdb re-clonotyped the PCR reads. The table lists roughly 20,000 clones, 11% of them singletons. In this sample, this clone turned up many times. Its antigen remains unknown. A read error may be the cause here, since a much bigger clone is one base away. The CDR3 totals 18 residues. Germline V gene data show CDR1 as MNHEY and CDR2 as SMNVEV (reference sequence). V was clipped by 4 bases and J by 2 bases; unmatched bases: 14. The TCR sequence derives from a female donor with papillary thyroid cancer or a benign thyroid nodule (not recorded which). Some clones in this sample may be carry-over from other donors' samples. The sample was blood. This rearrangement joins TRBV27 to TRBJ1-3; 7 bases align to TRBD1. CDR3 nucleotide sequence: TGTGCCAGCAGTTACGGTCCGGGACAGAGGGCAACTGGAAACACCATATATTTT. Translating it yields CASSYGPGQRATGNTIYF.